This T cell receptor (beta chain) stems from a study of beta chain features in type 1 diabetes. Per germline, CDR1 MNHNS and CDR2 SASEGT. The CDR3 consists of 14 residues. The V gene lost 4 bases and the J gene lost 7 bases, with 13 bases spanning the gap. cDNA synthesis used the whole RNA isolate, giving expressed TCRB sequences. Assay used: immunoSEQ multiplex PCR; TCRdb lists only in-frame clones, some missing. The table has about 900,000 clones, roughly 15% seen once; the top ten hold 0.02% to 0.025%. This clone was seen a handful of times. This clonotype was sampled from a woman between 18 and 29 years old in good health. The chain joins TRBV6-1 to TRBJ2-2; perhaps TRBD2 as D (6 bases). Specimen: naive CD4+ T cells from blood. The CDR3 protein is CASSAAGTRGELFF. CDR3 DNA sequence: TGTGCCAGCAGTGCCGCGGGGACTCGCGGGGAGCTGTTTTTT.